The 30 T cell receptor beta chains below come from one sample, sequenced in a study of early T cells in non-severe SARS-CoV-2 infection. TCRdb re-derived calls from the 5' RACE reads in MiXCR, one entry per CDR3 protein. This sample has 35,000 to 45,000 distinct CDR3 sequences, with 3% to 4% found just once. Sequencing was performed on whole blood. These receptors all come from an adult who was a healthcare worker with PCR-confirmed SARS-CoV-2 infection or an uninfected control (not recorded which).

The J gene is TRBJ2-1, the V gene TRBV7-9; TRBD1 is a possible D gene (5 bases). The CDR3 has 16 amino acids. Between the trimmed V and J ends, which lost 5 bases and 0 bases, there was a span of 14 bases. Per the germline V gene, CDR1 is SEHNR and CDR2 is FQNEAQ (reference sequence). The CDR3 bases are TGTGCCAGCAGCAATCAGGGTTACGGCTCCTACAATGAGCAGTTCTTC. Its protein is CASSNQGYGSYNEQFF. Full variable domain (outside the CDR3, taken from reference TRBV7-9 and TRBJ2-1): DTGVSQNPRHKITKRGQNVTFRCDPISEHNRLYWYRQTLGQGPEFLTYFQNEAQLEKSRLLSDRFSAERPKGSFSTLEIQRTEQGDSAMYLCASSNQGYGSYNEQFFGPGTRLTVL.

This clonotype was counted many times. The rearrangement links TRBV4-3 to TRBJ2-3; 9 nucleotides line up with TRBD2. The V gene end was trimmed by 1 base and the J gene end by 5 bases; junction bases not matched to a gene: 7. CDR1 is LGHNA and CDR2 is YSLEER in the germline V gene. The CDR3 extends over 16 amino acids. CDR3 in amino acids: CASSQGGLAGRDTQYF. In DNA, the CDR3 is TGCGCCAGCAGCCAAGGGGGGCTAGCGGGGAGAGATACGCAGTATTTT.

This clonotype has a count of ten or more. The rearrangement joins TRBV7-9 to TRBJ2-1, with a possible D match to TRBD1 (6 bases). The CDR3 totals 16 residues. CDR1 and CDR2 (germline): SEHNR, FQNEAQ (reference sequence). V was clipped by 5 bases and J by 4 bases, with 18 bases between them. CDR3 bases: TGTGCCAGCAGCCGGATAGCGAGGGGGAAGTACAATGAGCAGTTCTTC. This translates into CASSRIARGKYNEQFF.

The chain links TRBV29-1 to TRBJ1-4; TRBD1 might be the D (5 bases). Between the trimmed V and J ends, which lost 6 bases and 10 bases, there was a span of 12 bases. The CDR3 runs 11 residues. Germline CDR1 is SQVTM and CDR2 is ANQGSEA. CDR3 DNA sequence: TGCAGCGTCCCCGTAGGGGCAAAACTGTTTTTT. This sequence encodes CSVPVGAKLFF. Together with reference TRBV29-1 and TRBJ1-4, the CDR3 gives the full variable domain: SAVISQKPSRDICQRGTSLTIQCQVDSQVTMMFWYRQQPGQSLTLIATANQGSEATYESGFVIDKFPISRPNLTFSTLTVSNMSPEDSSIYLCSVPVGAKLFFGSGTQLSVL.

This clonotype occurred many times. The chain couples TRBV7-2 to TRBJ2-7, with TRBD2 matching 7 bases. V lost 5 bases, J lost 4 bases, and 5 bases stayed unmatched. The CDR3 loop spans 13 amino acids. CDR1 and CDR2 (germline): SGHTA, FQGNSA. The CDR3 DNA is TGTGCCAGCAGCCCCGGGGGGACGTACGAGCAGTACGTC. Translation gives CASSPGGTYEQYV.

The rearrangement joins TRBV13 to TRBJ2-1, with 10 bases aligning to TRBD2. With 5 bases clipped from V and 5 bases from J, the junction kept 6 bases outside the gene matches. The CDR3 has 15 amino acids. CDR1 is PRHDT, CDR2 FYEKMQ, per germline (reference sequence). The chain's CDR3 is CASSPSGSGHNEQFF. CDR3 coding DNA: TGTGCCAGCAGCCCTAGCGGGAGTGGGCACAATGAGCAGTTCTTC.

This clonotype was seen at least ten times. This chain uses TRBV9 with TRBJ2-7, with D possibly matching TRBD1 (6 bases). CDR3 length: 15 amino acids. CDR1 and CDR2 (germline): SGDLS, YYNGEE. V dropped 3 bases and J dropped 2 bases, with 15 bases sitting between them. CDR3 protein: CASSATDSKTYEQYF. The CDR3 DNA reads as TGTGCCAGCAGCGCAACGGACAGTAAAACCTACGAGCAGTACTTC.

This clonotype was observed many times. The chain combines TRBV29-1 with TRBJ1-1, with no clear D. With 6 bases removed from V and 2 bases from J, the gap between germline ends came to 10 bases. The CDR3 runs to 12 residues. The germline V gene encodes CDR1 SQVTM and CDR2 ANQGSEA. CDR3 DNA: TGCAGCGTCTCCGGGCACAACACTGAAGCTTTCTTT. It translates to CSVSGHNTEAFF.

In this sample, this clonotype turned up many times. This rearrangement joins TRBV19 to TRBJ2-2; D unclear. Germline V gives CDR1 LNHDA, CDR2 SQIVND (reference sequence). This CDR3 comprises 13 residues. The V and J ends lost 7 bases and 2 bases respectively, with 8 bases between them. The CDR3 loop reads CASTGRNTGELFF. For the CDR3, the DNA is TGTGCCAGTACCGGCAGAAACACCGGGGAGCTGTTTTTT.

This clonotype was observed many times. The rearrangement links TRBV30 to TRBJ1-1; 7 bases line up with TRBD1. V was pared by 8 bases and J by 3 bases, with 12 bases of the junction left unmatched. The CDR3 totals 14 residues. Germline V lookup: CDR1 GTSNPN, CDR2 SVGIG (reference sequence). This CDR3 is CARSRRGRDTEAFF. The CDR3 DNA is TGTGCCCGATCCCGGAGGGGGCGAGACACTGAAGCTTTCTTT. Supplemented by reference TRBV30 and TRBJ1-1, the full variable domain reads SQTIHQWPATLVQPVGSPLSLECTVEGTSNPNLYWYRQAAGRGLQLLFYSVGIGQISSEVPQNLSASRPQDRQFILSSKKLLLSDSGFYLCARSRRGRDTEAFFGQGTRLTVV.

This clonotype showed up just a few times. The V call is TRBV7-6, the J call TRBJ2-4, with a tentative D call TRBD2 (6 bases). The germline V gene has CDR1 SGHVS and CDR2 FNYEAQ. The CDR3 totals 17 residues. The V gene lost 6 bases and the J gene lost 0 bases, with 18 bases spanning the gap. The CDR3 DNA follows: TGTGCCAGCAGTCGAGTCGGGAGCATGGTAGCCAAAAACATTCAGTACTTC. This sequence encodes CASSRVGSMVAKNIQYF.

This clonotype was seen many times. This chain connects TRBV5-6 to TRBJ1-5, with D perhaps TRBD1 (6 bases). The CDR3 loop spans 14 amino acids. The germline V and J ends were trimmed by 4 bases and 6 bases, with 14 bases remaining between them. CDR1 SGHDT and CDR2 YYEEEE come from the germline V gene. CDR3 DNA: TGTGCCAGCAGCCGAAGAGGGGGGGTTCAGCCCCAGCATTTT. This encodes CASSRRGGVQPQHF.

In this sample, this clonotype turned up a few times. The genes are TRBV18 and TRBJ2-7, with D hard to call. V lost 4 bases and J lost 3, with 22 bases in between. The CDR3 is made up of 17 amino acids. From germline, CDR1 is KGHSH and CDR2 LQKENI. The CDR3 spells CASSQEDRTSWDYEQYF. The CDR3, as DNA: TGTGCCAGCTCACAAGAGGATCGAACTTCCTGGGACTACGAGCAGTACTTC.

This clonotype was seen at least ten times. The rearrangement joins TRBV3-1 to TRBJ2-5; D is perhaps TRBD2 (5 bases). This CDR3 comprises 16 residues. Trimming pared 1 base from V and 1 base from J, leaving 13 bases between. Germline V gives CDR1 LGHDT, CDR2 YNNKEL (reference sequence). The DNA of the CDR3 is TGTGCCAGCAGCCAAGTAATCAGCGGACCCCAAGAGACCCAGTACTTC. Protein product: CASSQVISGPQETQYF.

This clonotype came up many times. V usage is TRBV24-1 and J usage is TRBJ2-1; possibly TRBD2 for D (5 bases). Germline V lookup: CDR1 KGHDR, CDR2 SFDVKD. Trimming cost V 4 bases and J 0 bases, with 15 bases left between them. The CDR3 is made up of 17 amino acids. DNA of the CDR3: TGTGCCACCAGTGACCAACCAACTAGTGGCTCCTACAATGAGCAGTTCTTC. It specifies CATSDQPTSGSYNEQFF.

Only a few counts were recorded for this clonotype. The chain recombines TRBV20-1 with TRBJ2-1; D unclear. Trimming left V 1 base short and J 7 bases short, with 5 bases between. The CDR3 has 11 amino acids. Germline V CDR1 and CDR2: DFQATT, SNEGSKA (reference sequence). CDR3 DNA sequence: TGCAGTGCTAGAGCAATTAATGAGCAGTTCTTC. Encoded protein: CSARAINEQFF.

This clonotype showed up just a few times. The chain has TRBV7-9 and TRBJ2-5; D assignment may be TRBD1 or TRBD2 (5 bases each). The CDR3 has 13 residues. Germline CDR1 is SEHNR and CDR2 is FQNEAQ (reference sequence). V shed 7 bases and J shed 5 bases, with 14 bases lying between them. The CDR3 coding sequence is TGTGCCAGCACCTCCCAGGGACGGGAGACCCAGTACTTC. This translates into CASTSQGRETQYF.

The table lists this clonotype with many counts. The CDR3 DNA is TGCAGCGTGGAGACCGGTTACACTGAAGCTTTCTTT. Its translation: CSVETGYTEAFF. J is TRBJ1-1 and V is TRBV29-1, with D unclear. CDR3 length equals 12 residues. Trimming stripped 6 bases from V and 3 bases from J, with 11 bases between. The germline V gene encodes CDR1 SQVTM and CDR2 ANQGSEA.

The table lists this clonotype with many counts. The chain couples TRBV4-3 to TRBJ2-1; no definite D call. The length of the CDR3 is 13 residues. Germline-derived CDR1 and CDR2 are LGHNA and YSLEER. Between the trimmed V and J ends, which lost 0 bases and 3 bases, there was a span of 3 bases. The CDR3 spells CASSQDYYNEQFF. CDR3 nucleotides: TGCGCCAGCAGCCAAGACTACTACAATGAGCAGTTCTTC.

This clonotype came up many times. The chain recombines TRBV14 with TRBJ1-6, with a possible D match to TRBD1 (6 bases). This CDR3 is built from 14 residues. Looked up from germline, CDR1 is SGHDN and CDR2 is FVKESK. Trimming left V 2 bases short and J 7 bases short, with 9 bases between. The CDR3 is CASSQLTGNSPLHF. In DNA, the CDR3 is TGTGCCAGCAGCCAATTGACAGGAAATTCACCCCTCCACTTT.

In its sample, this clonotype ranks as medium-sized. The V gene is TRBV4-3, the J gene TRBJ1-2, with D perhaps TRBD1 (5 bases). Trimming stripped 4 bases from V and 1 base from J, with 13 bases between. The CDR3 spans 15 residues. Germline V lookup: CDR1 LGHNA, CDR2 YSLEER. Here the CDR3 reads CASSPAKGLNYGYTF. Here the CDR3 DNA reads TGCGCCAGCAGCCCCGCTAAGGGACTTAACTATGGCTACACCTTC.

This clonotype was detected ten times or more. The chain is built from TRBV4-3 and TRBJ2-2; no clear D. CDR1 LGHNA and CDR2 YSLEER come from the germline V gene. V dropped 4 bases and J dropped 8 bases, with 8 bases sitting between them. The CDR3 contains 12 residues. In DNA, the CDR3 is TGCGCCAGCAGCCCCAATGGGGGGGAGCTGTTTTTT. This codes for CASSPNGGELFF.

This clonotype was observed at least ten times. The chain couples TRBV9 to TRBJ2-5, with D possibly being TRBD1 (6 bases). Trimming took off 4 bases at V and 0 bases at J, with 13 bases between the two ends. Per germline, CDR1 SGDLS and CDR2 YYNGEE. CDR3 size: 15 residues. CDR3 nucleotide sequence: TGTGCCAGCAGCATCTCCGACAGGTACCAAGAGACCCAGTACTTC. Its translation is CASSISDRYQETQYF.

This clonotype was seen more than once but under ten times. The CDR3 loop reads CASSPTGILYEQYF. The CDR3 region has the DNA TGTGCCAGCAGCCCGACAGGAATCCTCTACGAGCAGTACTTC. The chain couples TRBV3-1 to TRBJ2-7; possible D gene TRBD1, 6 bases. Germline V gives CDR1 LGHDT, CDR2 YNNKEL (reference sequence). This CDR3 comprises 14 residues. V dropped 4 bases and J dropped 3 bases, with 13 bases sitting between them.

This clonotype was counted many times. The genes are TRBV19 and TRBJ1-6; D is ambiguous. Trimming pared 5 bases from V and 7 bases from J, leaving 12 bases between. Germline loops: CDR1 LNHDA, CDR2 SQIVND (reference sequence). The CDR3 runs 14 residues. Written as DNA, the CDR3 is TGTGCCAGTAGTTTAGCCGTACAGAATTCACCCCTCCACTTT. It encodes CASSLAVQNSPLHF.

This clonotype occurred a few times. The J gene is TRBJ2-7, the V gene TRBV10-3, with TRBD1 identical over 12 bases. J lost 5 bases, V lost 8 bases, and 7 bases had no gene match. CDR1 ENHRY and CDR2 SYGVKD come from the germline V gene. This CDR3 is 14 amino acids long. CDR3 loop: CAIGPGQGANEQYV. The CDR3 nucleotides are TGTGCCATCGGACCGGGACAGGGGGCTAACGAGCAGTACGTC.

This clonotype was seen more than once but under ten times. The chain couples TRBV19 to TRBJ2-1; 11 bases fit TRBD2. The CDR3 spans 13 residues. Germline V gives CDR1 LNHDA, CDR2 SQIVND (reference sequence). Trimming took 10 bases from V and 4 from J; bases not matched to a gene: 3. Written as DNA, the CDR3 is TGTGCCACAAGACTAGCGGGGTACAATGAGCAGTTCTTC. It codes for CATRLAGYNEQFF. Based on the CDR3 plus reference TRBV19 and TRBJ2-1, the full variable domain is DGGITQSPKYLFRKEGQNVTLSCEQNLNHDAMYWYRQDPGQGLRLIYYSQIVNDFQKGDIAEGYSVSREKKESFPLTVTSAQKNPTAFYLCATRLAGYNEQFFGPGTRLTVL.

This clonotype was observed a few times. Germline is not matched at one junction end, which may reflect a read error. This chain connects TRBV6-2 or TRBV6-3 to TRBJ2-1, with D unclear. The CDR3 loop spans 13 amino acids. Germline CDR1 is MNHEY and CDR2 is SVGEGT. This chain's CDR3 is CASSYTDYNEQSF. Here the CDR3 DNA reads TGTGCCAGCAGTTACACAGATTACAATGAGCAGTCCTTC.

This clonotype was counted ten times or more. The chain uses TRBV7-6 and TRBJ2-7; D is ambiguous. The germline V gene encodes CDR1 SGHVS and CDR2 FNYEAQ. V was clipped by 5 bases and J by 6 bases, with 14 bases between them. This CDR3 has 13 amino acids. As DNA, the CDR3 is TGTGCCAGCAGCCCCGACGCCTCGGGCGAGCAGTACGTC. Translated, it gives CASSPDASGEQYV.

This clonotype was seen ten or more times. This rearrangement joins TRBV6-6 to TRBJ2-1; perhaps TRBD2 as D (6 bases). Trimming cost V 4 bases and J 4 bases, with 29 bases left between them. This CDR3 has 20 residues. Per germline, CDR1 MNHNY and CDR2 SVGAGI (reference sequence). The CDR3 bases are TGTGCCAGCAGTTTCATACCCCCCCCCCTTACTAGCTTGTCTTACAATGAGCAGTTCTTC. Translated: CASSFIPPPLTSLSYNEQFF.